Below are 11 T cell receptor beta chains sequenced from a single sample in a study of OX40 agonist ivuxolimab in advanced cancers. Method: immunoSEQ multiplex PCR; TCRdb's copy keeps in-frame clones and lacks some. This repertoire shows over 55,000 clones, approximately 80% found once; its top ten account for 8.2%. This sample comprised CD4+ or CD8+ T cells sorted from blood, obtained in a trial of the OX40 agonist ivuxolimab. The receptors originated from an adult with an advanced solid tumor such as melanoma, head and neck, liver or kidney cancer.

The V and J genes are TRBV28 and TRBJ1-5; D call uncertain. The V gene's germline CDR1 is MDHEN and CDR2 SYDVKM. The CDR3 totals 13 residues. Trimming took off 2 bases at V and 4 bases at J, with 6 bases between the two ends. DNA for the CDR3: TGTGCCAGCAGTTTAATAGGGAATCAGCCCCAGCATTTT. Amino acid sequence: CASSLIGNQPQHF.

This clone was observed once. The chain carries TRBV7-3 and TRBJ2-5, with D unclear. This CDR3 contains 14 residues. The V gene's germline CDR1 is SGHTA and CDR2 FQGTGA. V gave up 5 bases and J gave up 2 bases, with 12 bases separating them. The CDR3: CASSISTGQETQYF. The CDR3 nucleotides are TGTGCCAGCAGCATATCGACTGGGCAAGAGACCCAGTACTTC.

The genes are TRBV27 and TRBJ1-1, with D possibly TRBD1 on 5 matching bases. The ends were cut back, 6 bases at V and 0 bases at J, with 14 bases in the middle. The germline V gene has CDR1 MNHEY and CDR2 SMNVEV (reference sequence). This CDR3 comprises 15 residues. CDR3 loop: CASRPTWGLNTEAFF. The CDR3 DNA follows: TGTGCCAGCAGACCGACCTGGGGCTTGAACACTGAAGCTTTCTTT.

This chain uses TRBV6-5 with TRBJ2-2; tentatively, D is TRBD1 or TRBD2 (5 bases each). The germline V gene encodes CDR1 MNHEY and CDR2 SVGAGI. The length of the CDR3 is 14 residues. Trimming removed 2 bases from V and 6 bases from J, with 10 bases in between. CDR3 sequence (DNA): TGTGCCAGCAGTTACCAAGGGACGGCCGGGGAGCTGTTTTTT. Its translation: CASSYQGTAGELFF.

This clone appeared a few times. The chain is built from TRBV12-2 and TRBJ1-1; whether TRBD1, the table's D call, matches the DNA was not checked. TRBV12-2 is a pseudogene locus. This CDR3 is built from 15 residues. The CDR3 here is CASRLITTLNTEAFF. The CDR3 DNA sequence: TGTGCAAGTCGCTTAATCACAACCTTGAACACTGAAGCTTTCTTT.

The CDR3 sequence: CAWSVGGGSYNEQFF. CDR3 DNA sequence: TGTGCCTGGAGTGTGGGTGGGGGATCCTACAATGAGCAGTTCTTC. The chain has TRBV30 and TRBJ2-1; D is perhaps TRBD1 or TRBD2 (5 bases each). The germline V gene has CDR1 GTSNPN and CDR2 SVGIG (reference sequence). The CDR3 consists of 15 residues. V was clipped by 0 bases and J by 1 base, with 10 bases between them.

The chain uses TRBV5-8 and TRBJ1-2; 11 bases are shared with TRBD1. Trimming cost V 6 bases and J 0 bases; bases outside gene matches: 7. This CDR3 is built from 16 residues. Germline V gives CDR1 SGHTS, CDR2 YDEGEE. CDR3 sequence reads: CASTPGQGASNYGYTF. The CDR3, as DNA: TGTGCCAGCACCCCAGGACAGGGGGCATCTAACTATGGCTACACCTTC.

The rearrangement links TRBV18 to TRBJ2-2; 7 bases line up with TRBD1. Unmatched junction bases numbered 5, after V lost 0 bases and J lost 4 bases. From germline, CDR1 is KGHSH and CDR2 LQKENI. The CDR3 consists of 16 residues. CDR3: CASSPPFTGATGELFF. The CDR3, as DNA: TGTGCCAGCTCACCACCGTTTACAGGGGCCACCGGGGAGCTGTTTTTT.

The rearrangement uses TRBV5-1 and TRBJ1-2; no definite D call. CDR1 and CDR2 (germline): SGHRS, YFSETQ. This CDR3 comprises 16 residues. The V and J ends lost 6 bases and 4 bases respectively, with 22 bases between them. As DNA, the CDR3 is TGCGCCAGCAATATTAATCCAGGCACTGACCTCTATGGCTACACCTTC. Translating gives CASNINPGTDLYGYTF.

The genes are TRBV5-4 and TRBJ2-7; maybe TRBD1 (5 bases). V was clipped by 2 bases and J by 2 bases, with 8 bases between them. Germline lookup yields CDR1 SGHNT and CDR2 YYREEE (reference sequence). This CDR3 region has 13 residues. CDR3 in amino acids: CASSLTGPYEQYF. CDR3 nucleotide sequence: TGTGCCAGCAGCTTAACAGGTCCCTACGAGCAGTACTTC.

This clone is a singleton in its sample. This chain links TRBV30 with TRBJ1-4; D gene ambiguous. Per the germline V gene, CDR1 is GTSNPN and CDR2 is SVGIG (reference sequence). The CDR3 totals 16 residues. The V end was cut by 0 bases, the J end by 2 bases, with 13 bases between. The CDR3: CAWSVGALRTNEKLFF. The DNA for the CDR3 is TGTGCCTGGAGTGTGGGAGCCCTAAGGACTAATGAAAAACTGTTTTTT.